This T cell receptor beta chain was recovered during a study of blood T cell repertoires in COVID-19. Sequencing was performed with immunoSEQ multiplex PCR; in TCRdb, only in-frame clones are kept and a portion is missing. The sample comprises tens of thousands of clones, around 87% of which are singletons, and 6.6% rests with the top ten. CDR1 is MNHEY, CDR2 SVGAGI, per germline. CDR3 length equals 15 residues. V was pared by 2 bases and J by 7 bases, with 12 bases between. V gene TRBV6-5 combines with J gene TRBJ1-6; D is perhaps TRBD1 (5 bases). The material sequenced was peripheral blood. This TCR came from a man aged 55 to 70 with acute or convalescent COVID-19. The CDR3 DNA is TGTGCCAGCAGTTACAGCCTGGGGGGAAATTCACCCCTCCACTTT. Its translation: CASSYSLGGNSPLHF.